Following are 7 T cell receptor beta chains from one sample sequenced in a study of CD8 T cell repertoires and HIV-1 epitope variants. Sequenced by immunoSEQ multiplex PCR; TCRdb stores in-frame clones only, minus some. The table has around 5,500 clones, more than 60% seen once. No antigen has been assigned to these receptors. The sample taken for sequencing was cultured CD8+ T cells derived from PBMCs. The receptor source for this set is a male donor with HIV.

This clone was seen a handful of times. V is TRBV7-2 and J is TRBJ2-7; the D gene could be TRBD1 or TRBD2 (5 bases each). V was clipped by 4 bases and J by 2 bases, with 12 bases between them. The V gene's germline CDR1 is SGHTA and CDR2 FQGNSA. The CDR3 contains 14 residues. CDR3 sequence reads: CASSYLGTAYEQYF. Here the CDR3 DNA reads TGTGCCAGCAGCTACCTTGGGACGGCCTACGAGCAGTACTTC.

The V and J genes are TRBV7-6 and TRBJ2-1; D assignment may be TRBD1 or TRBD2 (5 bases each). The CDR3 loop spans 12 amino acids. V was cut by 1 base and J by 9 bases, with 7 bases left in between. In germline, CDR1 is SGHVS, CDR2 FNYEAQ. CDR3: CASSLGGTEQFF. CDR3 nucleotides: TGTGCCAGCAGCTTAGGGGGGACTGAGCAGTTCTTC. The variable domain in full, completed from reference TRBV7-6 and TRBJ2-1, reads GAGVSQSPRYKVTKRGQDVALRCDPISGHVSLYWYRQALGQGPEFLTYFNYEAQQDKSGLPNDRFSAERPEGSISTLTIQRTEQRDSAMYRCASSLGGTEQFFGPGTRLTVL.

V and J are TRBV14 and TRBJ2-7; possibly TRBD1 for D (5 bases). V lost 1 base to trimming and J lost 2 bases, with 9 bases between them. Per germline, CDR1 SGHDN and CDR2 FVKESK. This CDR3 region has 14 residues. The CDR3 is CASSQGPGTYEQYF. In nucleotides, the CDR3 is TGTGCCAGCAGCCAAGGCCCAGGGACCTACGAGCAGTACTTC.

This chain links TRBV9 with TRBJ2-3, with D uncertain. Germline V gene data show CDR1 as SGDLS and CDR2 as YYNGEE. V lost 4 bases to trimming and J lost 2 bases, with 14 bases between them. There are 15 residues in the CDR3. The CDR3 protein is CASSPGALPTDTQYF. The DNA of the CDR3 is TGTGCCAGCAGCCCCGGCGCCCTACCCACAGATACGCAGTATTTT.

V is TRBV4-3 and J is TRBJ2-7; no clear D. The germline V and J ends were trimmed by 3 bases and 1 base, with 10 bases remaining between them. Germline CDR1 reads LGHNA; CDR2 reads YSLEER. CDR3 length equals 14 residues. The chain's CDR3 is CASSHFKGSYEQYF. Here the CDR3 DNA reads TGCGCCAGCAGCCACTTCAAGGGATCCTACGAGCAGTACTTC.

By share of the sample, this clone is medium-sized. The chain employs TRBV6-4 and TRBJ1-6; D is unresolved. V was clipped by 2 bases and J by 5 bases, with 4 bases between them. CDR3 length: 13 residues. Germline V gene data show CDR1 as MRHNA and CDR2 as SNTAGT. CDR3 in DNA: TGTGCCAGCAGTGACGGAGATAATTCACCCCTCCACTTT. It encodes CASSDGDNSPLHF.

This clone was found a few times. The chain joins TRBV15 to TRBJ2-7; D not resolved. Germline V gene data show CDR1 as LNHNV and CDR2 as YYDKDF (reference sequence). Trimming removed 0 bases at V and 3 bases at J, with 9 bases between. This CDR3 comprises 14 residues. CDR3 in amino acids: CATSREIKDYEQYF. Here the CDR3 DNA reads TGTGCCACCAGCAGAGAAATAAAGGACTACGAGCAGTACTTC. Full variable domain (missing parts from reference TRBV15 and TRBJ2-7): DAMVIQNPRYQVTQFGKPVTLSCSQTLNHNVMYWYQQKSSQAPKLLFHYYDKDFNNEADTPDNFQSRRPNTSFCFLDIRSPGLGDTAMYLCATSREIKDYEQYFGPGTRLTVT.